The 24 T cell receptor beta chains below all came from one sample that was sequenced in a study of T cells in Graves' hyperthyroidism and ophthalmopathy. What was amplified from RNA transcripts were TCR beta CDR3 regions. The HTBI set primed first-round TCR CDR3 RT-PCR. TCRdb used MiXCR to reprocess the multiplex PCR reads, holding one entry per CDR3 protein. The table has roughly 380,000 distinct CDR3 sequences, 18% seen once; the top ten hold 15% to 19%. Sequencing was performed on blood. The receptors were sampled from a woman between 40 and 50 years old with Graves' ophthalmopathy.

This clonotype was counted between two and nine times. A much larger clone lies one base from this, so it may be a read error. The chain joins TRBV3-1 to TRBJ1-2; 7 bases agree with TRBD1. The V gene end was trimmed by 3 bases and the J gene end by 5 bases; junction bases not matched to a gene: 0. In germline, CDR1 is LGHDT, CDR2 YNNKEL (reference sequence). The CDR3 extends over 12 amino acids. CDR3 in amino acids: CASSQGQYGYTF. The CDR3, as DNA: TGTGCCAGCAGCCAGGGACAGTATGGCTACACCTTC.

This rearrangement joins TRBV19 to TRBJ1-1; D unresolved. The V end lost 4 bases, the J end lost 8 bases, and 11 bases lay between the germline ends. Germline lookup yields CDR1 LNHDA and CDR2 SQIVND (reference sequence). The CDR3 loop spans 12 amino acids. Here the CDR3 reads CASSNGVSEAFF. The CDR3 DNA is TGTGCCAGTAGTAATGGAGTTTCCGAAGCTTTCTTT.

This clonotype was seen many times. V usage is TRBV6-4 and J usage is TRBJ1-1; no firm D call. The V end was cut by 2 bases, the J end by 0 bases, with 4 bases between. This CDR3 spans 13 amino acids. Germline V gene data show CDR1 as MRHNA and CDR2 as SNTAGT. CDR3 sequence (DNA): TGTGCCAGCAGTGACGAGGTGAACACTGAAGCTTTCTTT. Translating gives CASSDEVNTEAFF.

In its sample, this clonotype was seen many times. The chain uses TRBV6-1 and TRBJ1-5; D call uncertain. Trimming left V 10 bases short and J 11 bases short, with 30 bases between. This CDR3 has 16 amino acids. From germline, CDR1 is MNHNS and CDR2 SASEGT. CDR3 in amino acids: CATSKRAGGAGESQHF. CDR3 sequence (DNA): TGTGCCACCTCAAAGAGGGCGGGCGGCGCCGGTGAATCCCAGCATTTT.

CDR3 sequence (DNA): TGTGCCAGCAGTCGAGGGGCTGATCAGCCCCAGCATTTT. This encodes CASSRGADQPQHF. This chain joins TRBV6-1 and TRBJ1-5, with D possibly TRBD1 on 5 matching bases. In germline, CDR1 is MNHNS, CDR2 SASEGT. The CDR3 has 13 amino acids. The germline V and J ends were trimmed by 5 bases and 5 bases, with 10 bases remaining between them.

This clonotype was seen a few times. The chain is built from TRBV28 and TRBJ2-5; 9 bases fit TRBD2. Germline lookup yields CDR1 MDHEN and CDR2 SYDVKM. Germline trimming cut 6 bases from V and 2 bases from J; bases unmatched to any gene: 7. The CDR3 covers 15 residues. DNA for the CDR3: TGTGCCAGCAGAACGGCGGGGGGGATACAAGAGACCCAGTACTTC. It yields the protein CASRTAGGIQETQYF.

This clonotype was picked up many times. The rearrangement joins TRBV7-9 to TRBJ1-2; no definite D call. The length of the CDR3 is 12 residues. Germline lookup yields CDR1 SEHNR and CDR2 FQNEAQ (reference sequence). Trimming cost V 0 bases and J 3 bases, with 2 bases left between them. CDR3 coding DNA: TGTGCCAGCAGCTTAGCAGACTATGGCTACACCTTC. It encodes CASSLADYGYTF.

This clonotype was seen many times. This chain connects TRBV24-1 to TRBJ2-5; 12 bases line up with TRBD2. V shed 3 bases, J shed 3 bases, and the junction held 16 bases outside the gene matches. The V gene's germline CDR1 is KGHDR and CDR2 SFDVKD. This CDR3 contains 20 residues. The CDR3 is CATSDPPTAGTSGRKETQYF. The CDR3 DNA follows: TGTGCCACCAGTGATCCCCCCACGGCCGGGACTAGCGGGCGGAAAGAGACCCAGTACTTC.

This clonotype has at least ten counts. J is TRBJ1-5 and V is TRBV28; 8 positions match TRBD1. CDR3 length: 15 residues. Trimming cost V 4 bases and J 2 bases; bases outside gene matches: 4. CDR1 MDHEN and CDR2 SYDVKM come from the germline V gene. The CDR3 DNA is TGTGCCAGCAGTTCCGGGACAGGACGCAATCAGCCCCAGCATTTT. It is translated as CASSSGTGRNQPQHF.

This clonotype was seen at least ten times. This chain links TRBV2 with TRBJ1-2; the D is unclear. With 10 bases removed from V and 6 bases from J, the gap between germline ends came to 12 bases. The CDR3 has 11 residues. Germline CDR1 is SNHLY and CDR2 is FYNNEI. CDR3 nucleotide sequence: TGTGCCAACCCCCGGTCTGATGGCTACACCTTC. It yields the protein CANPRSDGYTF.

The table lists this clonotype with many counts. CDR3 sequence: CASSQDQGGASYEQYF. CDR3 sequence (DNA): TGTGCCAGCAGCCAAGATCAAGGGGGAGCGTCATACGAGCAGTACTTC. The chain is built from TRBV4-2 and TRBJ2-7; a possible D gene is TRBD1 (6 bases). The CDR3 has 16 amino acids. Germline V gene data show CDR1 as LGHNA and CDR2 as YNFKEQ. V was trimmed by 0 bases and J by 4 bases, leaving 16 bases between them.

The table lists this clonotype with many counts. CDR3 bases: TGCGCCAGCAGCCAAGATCCAGCAACAGCTAACTATGGCTACACCTTC. Amino acids: CASSQDPATANYGYTF. The chain combines TRBV4-1 with TRBJ1-2; D gene ambiguous. The CDR3 covers 16 residues. The germline V gene encodes CDR1 MGHRA and CDR2 YSYEKL. Between the trimmed V and J ends, which lost 0 bases and 0 bases, there was a span of 11 bases.

This clonotype was seen at least ten times. The chain combines TRBV5-8 with TRBJ2-2, with D hard to call. The CDR3 is made up of 12 amino acids. V lost 4 bases to trimming and J lost 6 bases, with 7 bases between them. Per the germline V gene, CDR1 is SGHTS and CDR2 is YDEGEE. The CDR3 reads CASSPLAGELFF. CDR3 sequence (DNA): TGTGCCAGCAGCCCGTTAGCCGGGGAGCTGTTTTTT.

The chain couples TRBV12-3 or TRBV12-4 to TRBJ1-1; D unclear. The CDR3 runs 15 residues. V was pared by 3 bases and J by 5 bases, with 16 bases between. This CDR3 reads CASSFVHGLGTEAFF. Here the CDR3 DNA reads TGTGCCAGCAGTTTTGTTCACGGCCTGGGAACTGAAGCTTTCTTT.

This clonotype was found many times. The V gene is TRBV7-9, the J gene TRBJ2-7, with unresolved D. Germline CDR1 and CDR2: SEHNR and FQNEAQ (reference sequence). This CDR3 spans 12 amino acids. V was pared by 1 base and J by 6 bases, with 7 bases between. CDR3 sequence: CASSLVAAEQYF. The CDR3, as DNA: TGTGCCAGCAGCTTAGTCGCGGCCGAGCAGTACTTC.

This clonotype showed up just a few times. The rearrangement uses TRBV5-6 and TRBJ2-2, with a tentative D call TRBD1 (6 bases). Trimming shortened V by 3 bases and J by 2 bases, and 17 bases separated the two germline ends. Germline values: CDR1 SGHDT, CDR2 YYEEEE. This CDR3 is 17 amino acids long. The CDR3 loop is CASSSLRIRGNTGELFF. In nucleotides, the CDR3 is TGTGCCAGCAGCTCACTCAGAATCAGGGGTAACACCGGGGAGCTGTTTTTT.

V and J are TRBV6-1 and TRBJ2-5, with D hard to call. CDR3 length: 14 residues. Between the trimmed V and J ends, which lost 6 bases and 0 bases, there was a span of 11 bases. Germline V lookup: CDR1 MNHNS, CDR2 SASEGT. The CDR3 nucleotides are TGTGCCAGCAGACGGCGAACATACCAAGAGACCCAGTACTTC. It is translated as CASRRRTYQETQYF.

This clonotype was seen repeatedly, ten times or more. The CDR3 coding sequence is TGTGCCAGCAGTGGGGCTCGGGGGGCAGCCAAAAACATTCAGTACTTC. Translating gives CASSGARGAAKNIQYF. V usage is TRBV2 and J usage is TRBJ2-4; D is possibly TRBD2 (7 bases). The germline gives CDR1 SNHLY, CDR2 FYNNEI. V was clipped by 4 bases and J by 0 bases, with 13 bases between them. The CDR3 loop spans 16 amino acids.

This clonotype showed up many times. J is TRBJ1-5 and V is TRBV2, with a weak D call TRBD1 (5 bases). V lost 3 bases to trimming and J lost 3 bases, with 12 bases between them. CDR3 length equals 15 residues. Germline-derived CDR1 and CDR2 are SNHLY and FYNNEI. The CDR3 coding sequence is TGTGCCAGCAGTGAGTCAGGGCGGGTCAATCAGCCCCAGCATTTT. Translation: CASSESGRVNQPQHF.

In its sample, this clonotype was seen many times. This may come from a read error, since a much larger clone is one base off. The CDR3 region is CASSFPPFGTPNTEAFF. The CDR3 DNA reads as TGTGCCAGCAGTTTCCCCCCATTTGGGACACCGAACACTGAAGCTTTCTTT. This chain links TRBV28 with TRBJ1-1, with D perhaps matching TRBD1 (6 bases). The V gene's germline CDR1 is MDHEN and CDR2 SYDVKM. V was trimmed by 3 bases and J by 1 base, leaving 18 bases between them. CDR3 length: 17 residues.

This clonotype has a count of ten or more. The CDR3 protein is CASSFRDSYNEQFF. The CDR3 nucleotides are TGTGCCAGCAGTTTCCGGGACTCCTACAATGAGCAGTTCTTC. The rearrangement uses TRBV6-2 or TRBV6-3 and TRBJ2-1; tentatively, D is TRBD2 (5 bases). The V and J ends lost 4 bases and 0 bases respectively, with 7 bases between them. Germline CDR1 is MNHEY and CDR2 is SVGEGT. This CDR3 has 14 residues.

Ten or more counts support this clonotype. Possible read error: a much larger clone is one base away. The CDR3 ends on some other residue instead of the conserved phenylalanine or tryptophan, so this is likely a read error. The chain recombines TRBV6-5 with TRBJ1-3; D is perhaps TRBD1 (6 bases). The germline V and J ends were trimmed by 1 base and 0 bases, with 13 bases remaining between them. Germline V gene lookup returns CDR1 MNHEY and CDR2 SVGAGI. This CDR3 is 17 amino acids long. Here the CDR3 reads CASSYYALDSSGNTIYS. The DNA for the CDR3 is TGTGCCAGCAGTTACTATGCTCTGGACAGCTCTGGAAACACCATATATTCT.

J is TRBJ1-5 and V is TRBV20-1; D might be TRBD1 (5 bases). V shed 0 bases and J shed 0 bases, with 18 bases lying between them. The V gene's germline CDR1 is DFQATT and CDR2 SNEGSKA (reference sequence). This CDR3 region has 18 residues. The CDR3 loop is CSARDPRTLKNSNQPQHF. In nucleotides, the CDR3 is TGCAGTGCTAGAGATCCCAGGACACTCAAAAATAGCAATCAGCCCCAGCATTTT.

This clonotype was detected ten times or more. The chain has TRBV12-3 or TRBV12-4 and TRBJ2-7; D is unclear. This CDR3 has 14 amino acids. Trimming left V 3 bases short and J 2 bases short, with 11 bases between. The CDR3 DNA is TGTGCCAGCAGTTTTGATAGGGTTCCCTACGAGCAGTACTTC. This sequence encodes CASSFDRVPYEQYF.